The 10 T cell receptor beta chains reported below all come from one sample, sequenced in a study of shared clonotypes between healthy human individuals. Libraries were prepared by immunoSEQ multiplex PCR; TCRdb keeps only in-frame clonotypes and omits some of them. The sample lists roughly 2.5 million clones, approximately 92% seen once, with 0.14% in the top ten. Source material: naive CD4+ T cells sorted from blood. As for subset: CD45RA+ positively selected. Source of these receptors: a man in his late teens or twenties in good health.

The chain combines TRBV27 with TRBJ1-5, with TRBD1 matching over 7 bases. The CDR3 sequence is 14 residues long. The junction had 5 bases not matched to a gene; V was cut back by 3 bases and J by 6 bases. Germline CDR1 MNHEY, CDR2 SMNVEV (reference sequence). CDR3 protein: CASSFSGGFQPQHF. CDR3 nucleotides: TGTGCCAGCAGTTTTTCAGGGGGTTTTCAGCCCCAGCATTTT.

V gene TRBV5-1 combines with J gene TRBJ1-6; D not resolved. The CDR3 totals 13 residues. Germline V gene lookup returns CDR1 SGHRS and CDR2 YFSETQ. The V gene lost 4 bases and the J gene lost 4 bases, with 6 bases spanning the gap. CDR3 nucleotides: TGCGCCAGCAGCGAAATGTATAATTCACCCCTCCACTTT. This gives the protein CASSEMYNSPLHF.

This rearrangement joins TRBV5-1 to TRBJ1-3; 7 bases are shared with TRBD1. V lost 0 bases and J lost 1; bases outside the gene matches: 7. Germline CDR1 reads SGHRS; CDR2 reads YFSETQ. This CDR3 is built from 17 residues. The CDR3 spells CASSLAGTAQSGNTIYF. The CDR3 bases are TGCGCCAGCAGCTTGGCCGGGACAGCACAATCTGGAAACACCATATATTTT.

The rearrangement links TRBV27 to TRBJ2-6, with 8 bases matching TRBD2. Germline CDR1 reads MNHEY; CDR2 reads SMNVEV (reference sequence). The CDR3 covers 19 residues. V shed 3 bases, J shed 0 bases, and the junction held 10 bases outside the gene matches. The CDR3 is CASSLHGRGVLSGANVLTF. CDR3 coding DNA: TGTGCCAGCAGTTTGCATGGGCGGGGGGTCCTCTCTGGGGCCAACGTCCTGACTTTC.

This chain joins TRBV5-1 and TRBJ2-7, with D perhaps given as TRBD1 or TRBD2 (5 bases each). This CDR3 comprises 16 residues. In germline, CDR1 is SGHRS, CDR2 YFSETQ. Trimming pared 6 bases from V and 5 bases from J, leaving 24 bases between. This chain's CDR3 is CASMPGHSTSRDEQYF. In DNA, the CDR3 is TGCGCCAGCATGCCCGGACATTCTACTAGTCGCGACGAGCAGTACTTC. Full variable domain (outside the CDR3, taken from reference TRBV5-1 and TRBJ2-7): KAGVTQTPRYLIKTRGQQVTLSCSPISGHRSVSWYQQTPGQGLQFLFEYFSETQRNKGNFPGRFSGRQFSNSRSEMNVSTLELGDSALYLCASMPGHSTSRDEQYFGPGTRLTVT.

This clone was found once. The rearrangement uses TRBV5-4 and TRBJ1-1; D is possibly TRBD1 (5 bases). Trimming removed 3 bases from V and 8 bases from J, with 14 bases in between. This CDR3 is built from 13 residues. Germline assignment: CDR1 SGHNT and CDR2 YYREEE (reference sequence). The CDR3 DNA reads TGTGCCAGCAGCTCCCAGGGCCCAGGCGAAGCTTTCTTT. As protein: CASSSQGPGEAFF.

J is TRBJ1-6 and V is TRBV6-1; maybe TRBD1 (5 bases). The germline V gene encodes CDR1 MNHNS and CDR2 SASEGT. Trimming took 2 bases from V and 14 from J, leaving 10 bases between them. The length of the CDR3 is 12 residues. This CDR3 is CASSESGLALHF. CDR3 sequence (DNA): TGTGCCAGCAGTGAATCGGGACTGGCCCTCCACTTT.

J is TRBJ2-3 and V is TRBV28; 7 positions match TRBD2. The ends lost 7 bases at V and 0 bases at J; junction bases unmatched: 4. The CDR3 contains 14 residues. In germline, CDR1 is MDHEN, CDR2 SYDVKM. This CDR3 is CASNAGDSTDTQYF. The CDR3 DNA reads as TGTGCCAGCAATGCGGGGGACAGCACAGATACGCAGTATTTT.

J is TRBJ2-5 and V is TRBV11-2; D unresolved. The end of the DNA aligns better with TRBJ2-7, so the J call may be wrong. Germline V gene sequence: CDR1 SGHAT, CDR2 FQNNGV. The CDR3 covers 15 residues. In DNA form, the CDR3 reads TGTGCCAGCAGCTTACTATTCCAACCCGTCTACGAGCAGTACTTC. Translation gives CASSLLFQPVYEQYF.

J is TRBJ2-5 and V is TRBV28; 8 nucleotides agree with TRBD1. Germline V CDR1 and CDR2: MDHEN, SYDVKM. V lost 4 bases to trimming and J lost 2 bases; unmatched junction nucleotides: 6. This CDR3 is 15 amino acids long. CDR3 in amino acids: CASSSPGQAQETQYF. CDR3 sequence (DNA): TGTGCCAGCAGTTCACCGGGACAGGCACAAGAGACCCAGTACTTC. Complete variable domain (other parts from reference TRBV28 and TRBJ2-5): DVKVTQSSRYLVKRTGEKVFLECVQDMDHENMFWYRQDPGLGLRLIYFSYDVKMKEKGDIPEGYSVSREKKERFSLILESASTNQTSMYLCASSSPGQAQETQYFGPGTRLLVL.